This T cell receptor beta chain came from a study of blood T cell repertoires in COVID-19. Study-wide context: Sites across the United States, Italy and Spain contributed samples from acute and convalescent COVID-19. Nucleic acid was either cDNA or gDNA, and it came from T cells, B-cell-depleted T cells, or PBMCs.

Trimming took off 2 bases at V and 2 bases at J, with 12 bases between the two ends. The germline CDR1 and CDR2 sequences are MNHEY and SVGAGI. The CDR3 has 15 residues. Authors' data handling: Estimated nucleated cell counts came from reference gene primer amplification. The protocol was immunoSEQ multiplex PCR, while the TCRdb copy is restricted to in-frame clones and leaves out a portion. From that table come the V and J calls and clone size; the DNA was used to work out D and trimming. The sample includes 110,000 to 150,000 clones, 80% to 90% of them seen just once. The sequencing input was peripheral blood. The chain employs TRBV6-5 and TRBJ1-2, with D tentatively TRBD1 (6 bases). The origin of this receptor is a man in his fifties or sixties with active or convalescent COVID-19. The DNA for the CDR3 is TGTGCCAGCAGTTACGGGCAGGGGCGAAACTATGGCTACACCTTC. As protein: CASSYGQGRNYGYTF.